The T cell receptor beta chain described here comes from a study of T cells in Graves' hyperthyroidism and ophthalmopathy. This clonotype has at least ten counts. Researchers amplified the TCR beta CDR3 regions from RNA transcripts. When the TCR CDR3 underwent first-round RT-PCR, the HTBI primer set was used. TCRdb recomputed calls from the multiplex PCR reads with MiXCR, one row per CDR3 protein. The sample contains 620,000 or so distinct CDR3 sequences, around 15% of which appear only once. With V trimmed by 5 bases and J by 12 bases, 9 bases remained unmatched. Germline loops: CDR1 MDHEN, CDR2 SYDVKM. The CDR3 has 14 amino acids. Each diagnosis drew on symptoms, thyroxine, TRAb, thyroid ultrasound and orbital computed tomography findings.

The specimen was blood. J is TRBJ1-6 and V is TRBV28, with 8 bases lining up with TRBD1. The sequence came from a woman between 45 and 65 years old with Graves' ophthalmopathy. The CDR3 protein is CASSRTGGVLPLHF. The CDR3 DNA reads TGTGCCAGCAGTCGCACAGGGGGAGTTCTACCCCTCCACTTT.